The 27 T cell receptor beta chains listed next were all sequenced from one sample in a study of spatial heterogeneity in lung cancer. Study-wide points: Expanded intratumoral alpha and beta TCR counts tracked tumor mutation counts.

What these receptors recognize is not known. Documented time point: sample taken at primary tumor resection. TCRdb passed the 5' RACE reads through MiXCR, listing each CDR3 protein once. The sample shows 25,000 to 30,000 distinct CDR3 sequences, about 7.1% of them seen only once. The sample consisted of lung tumor tissue, taken at surgery. These TCRs come from a male donor with early-stage non-small cell lung cancer.

This clonotype was picked up many times. The V and J genes are TRBV20-1 and TRBJ2-3; 12 bases map to TRBD2. This CDR3 is 13 amino acids long. Germline V gene lookup returns CDR1 DFQATT and CDR2 SNEGSKA (reference sequence). The V segment lost 5 bases and the J segment 4 bases; nucleotides outside the gene matches: 1. CDR3 protein: CSAGTSGPDTQYF. The CDR3 bases are TGCAGTGCTGGGACTAGCGGGCCAGATACGCAGTATTTT.

This rearrangement joins TRBV28 to TRBJ2-5; D is perhaps TRBD2 (5 bases). The V and J ends lost 1 base and 3 bases respectively, with 6 bases between them. Germline V CDR1 and CDR2: MDHEN, SYDVKM. The CDR3 is made up of 13 amino acids. CDR3 DNA sequence: TGTGCCAGCAGTTTATCCGGGGAAGAGACCCAGTACTTC. Protein: CASSLSGEETQYF.

This clonotype was observed many times. This chain connects TRBV6-2 or TRBV6-3 to TRBJ2-7; D may be TRBD2 (6 bases). With 7 bases removed from V and 0 bases from J, the gap between germline ends came to 10 bases. The length of the CDR3 is 13 residues. CDR1 and CDR2 from the germline V gene are MNHEY and SVGEGT. In DNA, the CDR3 is TGTGCCAGCACCGGGACTTTCTCCTACGAGCAGTACTTC. This sequence encodes CASTGTFSYEQYF.

Notes on this clonotype: A single base separates this from a much larger clone, so it may be a read error. The V gene is TRBV7-2, the J gene TRBJ1-5; the D gene is possibly TRBD2 (5 bases). The DNA matches TRBJ2-3 better at its end, which makes the J call doubtful. This CDR3 comprises 15 residues. The V gene's germline CDR1 is SGHTA and CDR2 FQGNSA. CDR3 nucleotide sequence: TGTGCCAGCAGCGCCGACCCGGCTAGCAATCAGCCCCAGTATTTT. Translation: CASSADPASNQPQYF.

V and J are TRBV4-1 and TRBJ2-3, with D possibly called TRBD1 or TRBD2 (5 bases each). Germline V gene lookup returns CDR1 MGHRA and CDR2 YSYEKL. This CDR3 comprises 16 residues. V lost 5 bases to trimming and J lost 0 bases, with 15 bases between them. The CDR3 DNA follows: TGCGCCAGCAGCTTCCGGGACGCTCCTAGCACAGATACGCAGTATTTT. Protein: CASSFRDAPSTDTQYF.

This clonotype was seen at least ten times. The chain is built from TRBV20-1 and TRBJ2-1, with no clear D. The CDR3 sequence is 15 residues long. CDR1 is DFQATT and CDR2 is SNEGSKA in the germline V gene (reference sequence). Trimming stripped 3 bases from V and 0 bases from J, with 12 bases between. CDR3 DNA: TGCAGTGCTAGGTCATGGGCGTCCTCCTACAATGAGCAGTTCTTC. Translation gives CSARSWASSYNEQFF.

Only a few counts were recorded for this clonotype. The chain uses TRBV27 and TRBJ2-3, with 9 bases aligning to TRBD2. The CDR3 totals 16 residues. With V trimmed by 0 bases and J by 6 bases, 7 bases remained unmatched. Germline CDR1 MNHEY, CDR2 SMNVEV (reference sequence). The CDR3, as DNA: TGTGCCAGCAGTTTATCGGGGCTAGCGGGACGGGATACGCAGTATTTT. Translated, it gives CASSLSGLAGRDTQYF.

The chain carries TRBV9 and TRBJ2-1; 11 positions agree with TRBD1. Germline V gene sequence: CDR1 SGDLS, CDR2 YYNGEE. V was clipped by 0 bases and J by 7 bases; unmatched bases: 9. The CDR3 has 17 amino acids. The CDR3 protein is CASSVATGTGGPNEQFF. In DNA, the CDR3 is TGTGCCAGCAGCGTAGCTACTGGGACAGGGGGACCTAATGAGCAGTTCTTC.

This clonotype has at least ten counts. CDR3 nucleotides: TGCAGTGCTAGAGTGGGGCAGCAGGGGGAGACCCAGTACTTC. It encodes CSARVGQQGETQYF. The chain recombines TRBV20-1 with TRBJ2-5, with a possible D match to TRBD1 (6 bases). V gave up 1 base and J gave up 5 bases, with 14 bases separating them. CDR1 and CDR2 (germline): DFQATT, SNEGSKA (reference sequence). The CDR3 is 14 amino acids.

This chain connects TRBV7-8 to TRBJ2-1; D may be TRBD1 or TRBD2 (5 bases each). Looked up from germline, CDR1 is SGHVS and CDR2 is FQNEAQ. V gave up 3 bases and J gave up 9 bases, with 9 bases separating them. The CDR3 is made up of 12 amino acids. CDR3 DNA: TGTGCCAGCAGCTTCAGGGACCCTGAGCAGTTCTTC. Encoded protein: CASSFRDPEQFF.

This clonotype was seen ten or more times. For the CDR3, the DNA is TGCAGTGCTAGTATTAGTGGGGAGCAGTACTTC. It codes for CSASISGEQYF. The chain recombines TRBV20-1 with TRBJ2-7; D remains unclear. The CDR3 consists of 11 residues. CDR1 is DFQATT, CDR2 SNEGSKA, per germline (reference sequence). The V end lost 3 bases, the J end lost 7 bases, and 10 bases lay between the germline ends.

The genes are TRBV24-1 and TRBJ2-3; 8 bases map to TRBD2. V shed 8 bases and J 4 bases; nucleotides not matched to a gene: 4. This CDR3 spans 13 amino acids. CDR1 KGHDR and CDR2 SFDVKD come from the germline V gene. CDR3 residues: CATTGGAADTQYF. CDR3 DNA sequence: TGTGCCACCACCGGGGGGGCCGCAGATACGCAGTATTTT.

This clonotype was seen many times. The CDR3 reads CASSFGTSGEQYF. CDR3 DNA sequence: TGCGCCAGCAGCTTCGGAACCTCTGGAGAGCAGTACTTC. The chain employs TRBV5-1 and TRBJ2-7; no reliable D call. The CDR3 consists of 13 residues. Trimming shortened V by 2 bases and J by 7 bases, and 13 bases separated the two germline ends. CDR1 is SGHRS, CDR2 YFSETQ, per germline.

This clonotype was observed at least ten times. This chain joins TRBV7-2 and TRBJ2-3; no reliable D call. V lost 2 bases, J lost 0 bases, and 9 bases lay in between. This CDR3 comprises 15 residues. The V gene's germline CDR1 is SGHTA and CDR2 FQGNSA. CDR3 DNA: TGTGCCAGCAGCTTACAAGCGACTAGCACAGATACGCAGTATTTT. It translates to CASSLQATSTDTQYF.

This clonotype has at least ten counts. This chain connects TRBV7-9 to TRBJ2-2, with TRBD1 as a possible D gene (6 bases). This CDR3 comprises 14 residues. V was cut by 5 bases and J by 9 bases, with 16 bases left in between. Germline CDR1 is SEHNR and CDR2 is FQNEAQ (reference sequence). The CDR3 sequence is CASSITTGSRELFF. CDR3 nucleotide sequence: TGTGCCAGCAGCATTACCACAGGGAGCAGGGAGCTGTTTTTT.

This clonotype occurred many times. The chain joins TRBV20-1 to TRBJ2-1; 10 bases are shared with TRBD2. The CDR3 extends over 13 amino acids. Germline CDR1 and CDR2: DFQATT and SNEGSKA (reference sequence). CDR3 sequence: CSLPGLARNEQFF. In DNA, the CDR3 is TGCAGCCTTCCGGGACTAGCGCGGAATGAGCAGTTCTTC.

This clonotype was seen repeatedly, ten times or more. The rearrangement uses TRBV12-3 or TRBV12-4 and TRBJ1-5; 8 nucleotides line up with TRBD1. The CDR3 covers 13 residues. Trimming took 5 bases from V and 4 from J; bases not matched to a gene: 1. The CDR3 DNA reads as TGTGCCAGCAGTAACAGGGGGAATCAGCCCCAGCATTTT. It codes for CASSNRGNQPQHF.

This clonotype was recorded a few times. The J gene is TRBJ2-2, the V gene TRBV29-1, with 8 nucleotides matching TRBD1. CDR1 is SQVTM, CDR2 ANQGSEA, per germline. Germline trimming cut 2 bases from V and 3 bases from J; bases unmatched to any gene: 2. The CDR3 has 14 residues. CDR3 sequence (DNA): TGCAGCGTTGAAAGGACAGGGTACACCGGGGAGCTGTTTTTT. Its protein is CSVERTGYTGELFF.

The CDR3 sequence is CASSPLGATDTQYF. CDR3 coding DNA: TGTGCCAGCTCACCTCTCGGGGCCACAGATACGCAGTATTTT. This chain uses TRBV18 with TRBJ2-3; the D call may be TRBD1 or TRBD2 (5 bases each). CDR3 length: 14 residues. CDR1 KGHSH and CDR2 LQKENI come from the germline V gene. V dropped 3 bases and J dropped 2 bases, with 9 bases sitting between them.

By frequency in the sample, this clonotype is large. The chain recombines TRBV5-1 with TRBJ2-3, with D unresolved. The V end was cut by 0 bases, the J end by 5 bases, with 10 bases between. The germline V gene has CDR1 SGHRS and CDR2 YFSETQ. The CDR3 runs 14 residues. The CDR3 spells CASSLGQAEDTQYF. The CDR3 bases are TGCGCCAGCAGCTTGGGGCAGGCGGAAGATACGCAGTATTTT. Together with reference TRBV5-1 and TRBJ2-3, the CDR3 gives the full variable domain: KAGVTQTPRYLIKTRGQQVTLSCSPISGHRSVSWYQQTPGQGLQFLFEYFSETQRNKGNFPGRFSGRQFSNSRSEMNVSTLELGDSALYLCASSLGQAEDTQYFGPGTRLTVL.

This clonotype was counted at least ten times. This chain uses TRBV28 with TRBJ2-2; D may be TRBD2 (5 bases). The V end was cut by 8 bases, the J end by 7 bases, with 14 bases between. The CDR3 totals 13 residues. Germline loops: CDR1 MDHEN, CDR2 SYDVKM. CDR3 sequence: CASGGVRDGELFF. CDR3 DNA sequence: TGTGCCAGCGGCGGCGTACGGGACGGGGAGCTGTTTTTT.

This clonotype was observed a handful of times. The chain is built from TRBV2 and TRBJ1-6; the D gene is possibly TRBD1 (6 bases). Trimming took 9 bases from V and 5 from J, leaving 11 bases between them. There are 13 residues in the CDR3. The germline gives CDR1 SNHLY, CDR2 FYNNEI. The CDR3 spells CARQGRDNSPLHF. CDR3 nucleotides: TGTGCCAGACAGGGCCGGGATAATTCACCCCTCCACTTT.

The CDR3 DNA reads TGCAGTGCTTCTTATGACCGGAACACTGAAGCTTTCTTT. Encoded protein: CSASYDRNTEAFF. The chain employs TRBV20-1 and TRBJ1-1; no clear D gene. Germline values: CDR1 DFQATT, CDR2 SNEGSKA (reference sequence). The CDR3 runs 13 residues. V was cut by 5 bases and J by 1 base, with 11 bases left in between.

This clonotype is classed as medium-sized. This chain joins TRBV15 and TRBJ2-3; unclear D gene. From germline, CDR1 is LNHNV and CDR2 YYDKDF (reference sequence). The CDR3 is made up of 13 amino acids. V shed 5 bases and J shed 4 bases, with 10 bases lying between them. The DNA of the CDR3 is TGTGCCACCAGCCCCCTGATAGCAGATACGCAGTATTTT. Its translation: CATSPLIADTQYF.

This clonotype was seen many times. CDR3 DNA sequence: TGTGCCAGCAGTTACTCAACAGGCTTCTCTGGGGCCAACGTCCTGACTTTC. Its translation is CASSYSTGFSGANVLTF. The rearrangement joins TRBV6-6 to TRBJ2-6; tentatively, D is TRBD1 (5 bases). In germline, CDR1 is MNHNY, CDR2 SVGAGI (reference sequence). V dropped 0 bases and J dropped 0 bases, with 9 bases sitting between them. The CDR3 spans 17 residues.

This clonotype was recorded many times. The chain is built from TRBV7-9 and TRBJ1-5; 8 nucleotides align to TRBD1. V was clipped by 5 bases and J by 4 bases; unmatched bases: 7. CDR3 size: 15 residues. Germline CDR1 SEHNR, CDR2 FQNEAQ (reference sequence). The CDR3: CASSRSTGENQPQHF. CDR3 bases: TGTGCCAGCAGCCGTTCGACAGGGGAAAATCAGCCCCAGCATTTT.

This clonotype has only a few counts. This chain connects TRBV5-1 to TRBJ1-2; TRBD1 matches at 7 bases. Germline V gene sequence: CDR1 SGHRS, CDR2 YFSETQ. V dropped 3 bases and J dropped 2; count of bases not matched to a gene: 4. The CDR3 runs 14 residues. The CDR3, as DNA: TGCGCCAGCAGCTCGACAGGGAACAACTATGGCTACACCTTC. It encodes CASSSTGNNYGYTF.